This T cell receptor (beta chain) was captured in a study of cytomegalovirus exposure and HLA in healthy donors. Whole-study findings and limits: Later, an analysis found that TCR clusters from the first cohort tended to co-occur in the roughly 110 validation repertoires.

TCRdb's copy holds only in-frame clones and misses some; the assay was immunoSEQ multiplex PCR. The sample yields some 170,000 clones, 80% to 90% seen once. A word on this clone: Its antigen is still unknown.

In germline, CDR1 is MGHRA, CDR2 YSYEKL. The CDR3 is made up of 15 amino acids. The V end lost 3 bases, the J end lost 3 bases, and 9 bases lay between the germline ends. The sequenced sample was PBMCs. The chain uses TRBV4-1 and TRBJ1-6; no definite D call. This sequence originates from a woman in her thirties in good health and CMV-seronegative. The CDR3 protein is CASSQGGVYNSPLHF. The CDR3 DNA is TGCGCCAGCAGCCAGGGAGGCGTCTATAATTCACCCCTCCACTTT.